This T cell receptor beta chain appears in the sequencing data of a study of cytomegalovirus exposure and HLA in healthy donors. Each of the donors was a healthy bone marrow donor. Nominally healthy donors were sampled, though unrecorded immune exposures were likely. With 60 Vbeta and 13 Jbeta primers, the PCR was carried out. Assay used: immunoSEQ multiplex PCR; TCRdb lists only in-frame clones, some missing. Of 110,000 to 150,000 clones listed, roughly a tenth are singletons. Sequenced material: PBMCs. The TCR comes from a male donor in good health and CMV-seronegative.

The CDR3 DNA reads as TGTGCCAGCAGCTTTCGTTACAGGGAAGTAAGGCAAGAGACCCAGTACTTC. This codes for CASSFRYREVRQETQYF. J is TRBJ2-5 and V is TRBV7-9; a weak D match, TRBD1 (6 bases). The CDR3 extends over 17 amino acids. Germline loops: CDR1 SEHNR, CDR2 FQNEAQ (reference sequence). V shed 3 bases and J shed 2 bases, with 19 bases lying between them.